The 21 T cell receptor beta chains listed next were all sequenced from one sample in a study of T cells after yellow fever vaccination. Each CDR3 protein is one row after TCRdb ran MiXCR on the 5' RACE reads. The table lists some 390,000 distinct CDR3 sequences, roughly 6.1% of them singletons. The sequencing used PBMCs, collected 5 days after the yellow fever booster vaccination. These receptors were obtained from a man aged 25-40 years who received the YFV17D yellow fever vaccine.

This clonotype was seen ten or more times. This chain uses TRBV7-9 with TRBJ2-5; TRBD1 matches at 7 bases. The trim removed 7 bases at V and 2 bases at J, leaving 4 bases unmatched. Germline loops: CDR1 SEHNR, CDR2 FQNEAQ (reference sequence). The CDR3 consists of 13 residues. CDR3 amino acids: CASIRTGQETQYF. CDR3 nucleotide sequence: TGTGCCAGCATCCGGACAGGACAAGAGACCCAGTACTTC.

This clonotype was recorded a few times. The CDR3 sequence: CSAKDTGTGELFF. The CDR3 DNA follows: TGCAGTGCGAAAGACACGGGTACCGGGGAGCTGTTTTTT. V usage is TRBV20-1 and J usage is TRBJ2-2; D gene uncertain. V dropped 6 bases and J dropped 5 bases, with 13 bases sitting between them. CDR3 length equals 13 residues. Germline assignment: CDR1 DFQATT and CDR2 SNEGSKA (reference sequence).

This clonotype was seen repeatedly, ten times or more. V and J are TRBV5-1 and TRBJ2-1; 10 bases are a match to TRBD2. V shed 0 bases, J shed 4 bases, and the junction held 4 bases outside the gene matches. This CDR3 contains 16 residues. Germline CDR1 SGHRS, CDR2 YFSETQ. CDR3 DNA: TGCGCCAGCAGCTTGGGCCCAGCGGGAGGGTACAATGAGCAGTTCTTC. Translated, it gives CASSLGPAGGYNEQFF.

This chain connects TRBV29-1 to TRBJ1-2; 9 nucleotides agree with TRBD1. The CDR3 runs 15 residues. CDR1 SQVTM and CDR2 ANQGSEA come from the germline V gene. The junction had 14 bases not matched to a gene; V was cut back by 5 bases and J by 7 bases. The CDR3 nucleotides are TGCAGCGTTACAACCTCCGGGACAGGGATAGGTGGCTACACCTTC. The encoded protein is CSVTTSGTGIGGYTF. Drawing the rest from reference TRBV29-1 and TRBJ1-2, the complete variable domain is SAVISQKPSRDICQRGTSLTIQCQVDSQVTMMFWYRQQPGQSLTLIATANQGSEATYESGFVIDKFPISRPNLTFSTLTVSNMSPEDSSIYLCSVTTSGTGIGGYTFGSGTRLTVV.

This clonotype was recorded a few times. This chain connects TRBV20-1 to TRBJ2-1, with a possible D match to TRBD1 (6 bases). V shed 5 bases and J shed 3 bases, with 17 bases lying between them. Germline-derived CDR1 and CDR2 are DFQATT and SNEGSKA (reference sequence). The CDR3 contains 15 residues. The chain's CDR3 is CSALQGLPIYNEQFF. For the CDR3, the DNA is TGCAGTGCTCTCCAGGGGCTCCCTATCTACAATGAGCAGTTCTTC.

This clonotype was observed a single time. The J gene is TRBJ1-5, the V gene TRBV5-6; TRBD1 matches 7 bases. CDR1 is SGHDT and CDR2 is YYEEEE in the germline V gene. With 0 bases clipped from V and 3 bases from J, the junction kept 12 bases outside the gene matches. The CDR3 extends over 18 amino acids. The DNA for the CDR3 is TGTGCCAGCAGCTTGGGAAAACTGGGACAGAGATTCAATCAGCCCCAGCATTTT. Protein: CASSLGKLGQRFNQPQHF.

There are many counts of this clonotype. The rearrangement uses TRBV6-5 and TRBJ2-1; 11 bases map to TRBD2. The CDR3 sequence is 14 residues long. The J segment lost 7 bases and the V segment lost 6 bases, leaving 5 bases of the junction unmatched. Germline lookup yields CDR1 MNHEY and CDR2 SVGAGI. The CDR3 reads CASRLAGARNEQFF. The CDR3 bases are TGTGCCAGCAGACTAGCGGGAGCAAGGAATGAGCAGTTCTTC.

V usage is TRBV20-1 and J usage is TRBJ2-7; D is perhaps TRBD1 (7 bases). The CDR3 runs to 14 residues. The germline V and J ends were trimmed by 0 bases and 6 bases, with 15 bases remaining between them. CDR1 and CDR2 from the germline V gene are DFQATT and SNEGSKA (reference sequence). DNA of the CDR3: TGCAGTGCTAGAGATCAGGGGGGTAGGGCCGAGCAGTACTTC. Residues: CSARDQGGRAEQYF.

This clonotype was observed a handful of times. V is TRBV10-3 and J is TRBJ2-3; 8 bases are a match to TRBD2. CDR3 length equals 19 residues. V trimming: 5 bases; J trimming: 5 bases; junction bases outside the gene matches: 21. CDR1 is ENHRY, CDR2 SYGVKD, per germline. The CDR3 reads CAISQTLQLVAGGGDTQYF. The CDR3 coding sequence is TGTGCCATCAGTCAAACACTACAACTAGTGGCGGGAGGAGGAGATACGCAGTATTTT.

The chain carries TRBV27 and TRBJ2-3; TRBD2 matches at 8 bases. CDR1 MNHEY and CDR2 SMNVEV come from the germline V gene (reference sequence). This CDR3 region has 14 residues. V lost 6 bases to trimming and J lost 1 base; unmatched junction nucleotides: 3. The CDR3 DNA reads TGTGCCAGCAGGTCGACTAGCGGCACAGATACGCAGTATTTT. Protein product: CASRSTSGTDTQYF.

This clonotype was counted many times. This chain uses TRBV20-1 with TRBJ2-7; possible D gene TRBD2, 5 bases. CDR3 length: 13 residues. Between the trimmed V and J ends, which lost 6 bases and 3 bases, there was a span of 15 bases. Germline CDR1 and CDR2: DFQATT and SNEGSKA (reference sequence). The chain's CDR3 is CSATGVDFYEQYF. CDR3 nucleotide sequence: TGCAGTGCCACCGGGGTCGATTTCTACGAGCAGTACTTC.

This clonotype has only a few counts. The chain couples TRBV5-1 to TRBJ1-4; D is unclear. The CDR3 covers 14 residues. V lost 5 bases to trimming and J lost 1 base, with 9 bases between them. Germline V lookup: CDR1 SGHRS, CDR2 YFSETQ. CDR3 in DNA: TGCGCCAGCAGGCGACCGGAAACTAATGAAAAACTGTTTTTT. This sequence encodes CASRRPETNEKLFF. Full variable domain (remainder filled in from reference TRBV5-1 and TRBJ1-4): KAGVTQTPRYLIKTRGQQVTLSCSPISGHRSVSWYQQTPGQGLQFLFEYFSETQRNKGNFPGRFSGRQFSNSRSEMNVSTLELGDSALYLCASRRPETNEKLFFGSGTQLSVL.

This clonotype turned up a few times. The chain links TRBV19 to TRBJ2-7, with TRBD1 as a possible D gene (6 bases). The V gene's germline CDR1 is LNHDA and CDR2 SQIVND (reference sequence). The CDR3 runs 15 residues. Trimming shortened V by 5 bases and J by 5 bases, and 19 bases separated the two germline ends. CDR3 loop: CASSSTGRGNDEQYF. CDR3 in DNA: TGTGCCAGTAGTTCCACCGGCAGGGGCAACGACGAGCAGTACTTC. The full variable domain, its missing parts supplied by reference TRBV19 and TRBJ2-7, is DGGITQSPKYLFRKEGQNVTLSCEQNLNHDAMYWYRQDPGQGLRLIYYSQIVNDFQKGDIAEGYSVSREKKESFPLTVTSAQKNPTAFYLCASSSTGRGNDEQYFGPGTRLTVT.

This clonotype was counted many times. The chain joins TRBV10-2 to TRBJ1-2, with D perhaps TRBD1 (6 bases). Trimming cost V 7 bases and J 3 bases, with 18 bases left between them. Germline loops: CDR1 WSHSY, CDR2 SAAADI. This CDR3 is 15 amino acids long. The CDR3 here is CASTTGPGVDYGYTF. In DNA, the CDR3 is TGCGCCAGCACCACGGGTCCAGGGGTTGACTATGGCTACACCTTC.

V usage is TRBV11-2 and J usage is TRBJ2-3; TRBD1 agrees at 10 bases. The germline V gene encodes CDR1 SGHAT and CDR2 FQNNGV. The CDR3 is 14 amino acids. V lost 5 bases and J lost 5; bases outside the gene matches: 4. Written as DNA, the CDR3 is TGTGCCAGCAGCGACAGGGGGCATAGAGATACGCAGTATTTT. This translates into CASSDRGHRDTQYF.

This clonotype was seen repeatedly, ten times or more. The CDR3 sequence: CASSRGTGYGYTF. CDR3 sequence (DNA): TGTGCCAGCAGCCGTGGGACAGGCTATGGCTACACCTTC. The chain combines TRBV7-9 with TRBJ1-2; 8 bases agree with TRBD1. The CDR3 length is 13 residues. Per the germline V gene, CDR1 is SEHNR and CDR2 is FQNEAQ (reference sequence). J was trimmed by 4 bases and V by 5 bases; bases with no gene match: 3.

The rearrangement uses TRBV2 and TRBJ2-1; TRBD1 is a possible D gene (6 bases). Trimming stripped 11 bases from V and 4 bases from J, with 18 bases between. The germline V gene encodes CDR1 SNHLY and CDR2 FYNNEI. The CDR3 is 14 amino acids. The CDR3 reads CAGKQGAQYNEQFF. The CDR3 coding sequence is TGTGCCGGCAAACAGGGCGCCCAATACAATGAGCAGTTCTTC.

This clonotype was found a few times. The chain is built from TRBV7-9 and TRBJ2-1; the D gene is possibly TRBD2 (5 bases). The CDR3 length is 12 residues. Trimming removed 5 bases from V and 9 bases from J, with 11 bases in between. Germline-derived CDR1 and CDR2 are SEHNR and FQNEAQ (reference sequence). CDR3 DNA: TGTGCCAGCAGCATGAGGGTCGGTGAGCAGTTCTTC. Protein sequence: CASSMRVGEQFF. The full variable domain, with the rest looked up from reference TRBV7-9 and TRBJ2-1, is DTGVSQNPRHKITKRGQNVTFRCDPISEHNRLYWYRQTLGQGPEFLTYFQNEAQLEKSRLLSDRFSAERPKGSFSTLEIQRTEQGDSAMYLCASSMRVGEQFFGPGTRLTVL.

This clonotype has ten or more counts. The chain links TRBV28 to TRBJ2-5, with no clear D. Deletions cut 6 bases from V and 9 bases from J, with 14 bases between. CDR1 is MDHEN and CDR2 is SYDVKM in the germline V gene. This CDR3 spans 12 amino acids. The CDR3 sequence is CASSLLRRAQYF. The DNA for the CDR3 is TGTGCCAGCAGCCTCCTCCGCCGGGCCCAGTACTTC.

This clonotype appeared a few times. As DNA, the CDR3 is TGTGCCAGCAGCGTACCCCGGACAGGGGGACCGTCTGGGGCCAACGTCCTGACTTTC. It is translated as CASSVPRTGGPSGANVLTF. The J gene is TRBJ2-6, the V gene TRBV9; 10 bases map to TRBD1. Germline values: CDR1 SGDLS, CDR2 YYNGEE. CDR3 length: 19 residues. The V and J ends lost 1 base and 1 base, in that order; junction bases with no gene match: 8.

This clonotype was observed at least ten times. V usage is TRBV18 and J usage is TRBJ2-1, with TRBD2 matching over 10 bases. Trimming at V came to 0 bases and at J to 7 bases, leaving 3 bases not matched to a gene. CDR1 KGHSH and CDR2 LQKENI come from the germline V gene. The CDR3 totals 15 residues. CDR3 nucleotide sequence: TGTGCCAGCTCACCACCACTAGCGGGGCAGAATGAGCAGTTCTTC. Translating gives CASSPPLAGQNEQFF.